This T cell receptor (beta chain) was identified in a study of blood T cell repertoires in COVID-19. Study as a whole: Donors in the United States, Italy and Spain gave samples during acute or convalescent COVID-19. Nucleic acid was either cDNA or gDNA, and it came from T cells, B-cell-depleted T cells, or PBMCs.

How the authors handled the data: Cell counts per sample came from amplifying reference gene primers. The method was immunoSEQ multiplex PCR; TCRdb's version includes in-frame clones alone and lacks a portion of them. That table furnishes V, J and clone size, whereas the DNA furnished D and trimming. The data contain 270,000 or so clones, 85% to 90% of them singletons. This CDR3 is 16 amino acids long. V shed 4 bases, J shed 3 bases, and the junction held 9 bases outside the gene matches. The germline V gene encodes CDR1 SGHRS and CDR2 YFSETQ. The gene calls are TRBV5-1 and TRBJ2-3; 9 nucleotides align to TRBD2. Sequencing was performed on peripheral blood. This sequence originates from a human donor in a cohort sampled during active COVID-19. CDR3 nucleotides: TGCGCCAGCAGCAGGTGGGCTAGCGGGAAAACAGATACGCAGTATTTT. As protein: CASSRWASGKTDTQYF.